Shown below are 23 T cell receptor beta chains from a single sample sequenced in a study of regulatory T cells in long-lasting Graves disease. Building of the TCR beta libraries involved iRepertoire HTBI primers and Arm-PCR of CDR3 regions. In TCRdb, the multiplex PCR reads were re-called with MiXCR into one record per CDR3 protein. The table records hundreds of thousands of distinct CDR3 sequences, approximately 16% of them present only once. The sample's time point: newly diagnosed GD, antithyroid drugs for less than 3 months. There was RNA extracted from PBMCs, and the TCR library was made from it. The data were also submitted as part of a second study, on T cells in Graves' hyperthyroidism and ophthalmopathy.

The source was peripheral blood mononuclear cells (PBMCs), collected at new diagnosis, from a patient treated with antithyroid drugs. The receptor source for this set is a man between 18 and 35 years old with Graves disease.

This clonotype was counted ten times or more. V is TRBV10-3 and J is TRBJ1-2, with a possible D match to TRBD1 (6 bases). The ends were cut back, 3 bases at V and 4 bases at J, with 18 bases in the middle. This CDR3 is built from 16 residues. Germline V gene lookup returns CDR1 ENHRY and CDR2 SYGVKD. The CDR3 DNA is TGTGCCATCAGTGACCCGATCAGGGTCAGGGGCTATGGCTACACCTTC. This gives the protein CAISDPIRVRGYGYTF.

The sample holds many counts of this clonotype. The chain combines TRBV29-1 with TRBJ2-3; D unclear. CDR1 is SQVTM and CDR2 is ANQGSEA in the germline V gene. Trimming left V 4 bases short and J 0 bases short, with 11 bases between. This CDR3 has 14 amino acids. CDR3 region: CSVGHYQSTDTQYF. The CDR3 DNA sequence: TGCAGCGTTGGACACTACCAGAGCACAGATACGCAGTATTTT.

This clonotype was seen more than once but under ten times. The CDR3 DNA reads TGTGCCAGTAGTGGAACGGGCCCGGGACACCCCAATGAGCAGTTCTTC. Residues: CASSGTGPGHPNEQFF. This chain links TRBV19 with TRBJ2-1; D is possibly TRBD1 (6 bases). Trimming shortened V by 5 bases and J by 6 bases, and 20 bases separated the two germline ends. This CDR3 has 16 amino acids. Germline V lookup: CDR1 LNHDA, CDR2 SQIVND (reference sequence).

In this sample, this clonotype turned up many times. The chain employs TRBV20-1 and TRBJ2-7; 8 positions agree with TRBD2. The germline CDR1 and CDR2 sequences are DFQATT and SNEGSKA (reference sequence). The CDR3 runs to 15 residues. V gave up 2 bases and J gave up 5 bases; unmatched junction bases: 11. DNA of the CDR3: TGCAGTGCTAGAAAGGGGCTAGCGGGTCGGAACGAGCAGTACTTC. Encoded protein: CSARKGLAGRNEQYF.

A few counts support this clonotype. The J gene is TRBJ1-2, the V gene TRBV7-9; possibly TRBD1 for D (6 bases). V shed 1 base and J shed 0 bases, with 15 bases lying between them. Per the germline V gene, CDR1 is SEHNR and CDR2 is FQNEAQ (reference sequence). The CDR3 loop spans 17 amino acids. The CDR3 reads CASSLGGSPGANYGYTF. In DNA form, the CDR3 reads TGTGCCAGCAGCTTAGGGGGCTCGCCAGGGGCTAACTATGGCTACACCTTC.

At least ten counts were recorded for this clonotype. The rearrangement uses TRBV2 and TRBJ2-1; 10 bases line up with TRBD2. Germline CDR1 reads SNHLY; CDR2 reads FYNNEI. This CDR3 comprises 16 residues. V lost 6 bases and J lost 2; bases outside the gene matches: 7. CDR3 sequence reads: CASSRLAGGPYNEQFF. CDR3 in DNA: TGTGCCAGCAGCAGATTAGCGGGAGGCCCCTACAATGAGCAGTTCTTC.

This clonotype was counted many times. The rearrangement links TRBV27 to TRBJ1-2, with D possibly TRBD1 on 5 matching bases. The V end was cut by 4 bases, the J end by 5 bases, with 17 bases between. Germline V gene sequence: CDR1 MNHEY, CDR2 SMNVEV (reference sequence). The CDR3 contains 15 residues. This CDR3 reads CASSYARGGLYGYTF. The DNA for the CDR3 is TGTGCCAGCAGTTATGCGAGGGGAGGCCTATATGGCTACACCTTC.

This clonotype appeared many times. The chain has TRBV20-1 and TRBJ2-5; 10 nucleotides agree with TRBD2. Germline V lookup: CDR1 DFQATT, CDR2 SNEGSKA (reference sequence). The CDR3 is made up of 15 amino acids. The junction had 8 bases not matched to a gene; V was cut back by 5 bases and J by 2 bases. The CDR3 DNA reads TGCAGTGCTGGAAGGGTAGCGGGAGGACAAGAGACCCAGTACTTC. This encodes CSAGRVAGGQETQYF.

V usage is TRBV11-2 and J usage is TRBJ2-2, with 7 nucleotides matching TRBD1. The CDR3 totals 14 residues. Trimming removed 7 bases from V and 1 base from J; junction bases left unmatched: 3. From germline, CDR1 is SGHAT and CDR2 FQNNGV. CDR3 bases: TGTGCCAGCAACCGACAGGGGAACACCGGGGAGCTGTTTTTT. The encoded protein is CASNRQGNTGELFF.

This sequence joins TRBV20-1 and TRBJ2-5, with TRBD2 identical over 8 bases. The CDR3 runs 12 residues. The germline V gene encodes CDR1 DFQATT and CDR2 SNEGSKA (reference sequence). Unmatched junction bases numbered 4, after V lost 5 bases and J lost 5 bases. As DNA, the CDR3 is TGCAGTGCTCCACGACTAGCGGAGACCCAGTACTTC. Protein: CSAPRLAETQYF.

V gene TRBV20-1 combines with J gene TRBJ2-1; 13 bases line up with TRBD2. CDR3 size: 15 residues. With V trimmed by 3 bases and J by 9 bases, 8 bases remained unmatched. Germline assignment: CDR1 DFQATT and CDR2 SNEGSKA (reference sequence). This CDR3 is CSARGTSGIGAEQFF. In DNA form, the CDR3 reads TGCAGTGCTAGGGGGACTAGCGGGATTGGTGCTGAGCAGTTCTTC.

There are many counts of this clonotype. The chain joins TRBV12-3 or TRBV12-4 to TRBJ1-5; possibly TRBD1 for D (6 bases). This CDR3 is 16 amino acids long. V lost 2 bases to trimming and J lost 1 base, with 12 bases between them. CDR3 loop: CASSLNGGGSNQPQHF. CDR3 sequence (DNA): TGTGCCAGCAGTTTAAACGGGGGCGGCAGCAATCAGCCCCAGCATTTT.

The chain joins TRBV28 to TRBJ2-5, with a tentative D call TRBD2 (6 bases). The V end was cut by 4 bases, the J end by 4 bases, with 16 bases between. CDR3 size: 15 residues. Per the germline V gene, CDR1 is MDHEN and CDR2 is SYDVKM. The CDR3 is CASSSSTGGGETQYF. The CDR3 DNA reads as TGTGCCAGCAGTTCCAGTACCGGGGGAGGAGAGACCCAGTACTTC.

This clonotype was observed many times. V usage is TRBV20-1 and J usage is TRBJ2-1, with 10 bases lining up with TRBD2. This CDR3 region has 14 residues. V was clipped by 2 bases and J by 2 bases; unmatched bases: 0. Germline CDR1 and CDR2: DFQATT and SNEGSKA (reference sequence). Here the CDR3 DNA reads TGCAGTGCTAGAAGCGGGAGGGCCTACAATGAGCAGTTCTTC. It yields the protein CSARSGRAYNEQFF.

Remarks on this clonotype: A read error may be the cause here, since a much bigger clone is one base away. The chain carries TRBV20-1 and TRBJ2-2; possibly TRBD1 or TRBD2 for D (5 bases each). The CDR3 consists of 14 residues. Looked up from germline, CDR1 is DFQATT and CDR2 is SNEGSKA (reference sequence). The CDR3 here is CNARGGTGTPELFF. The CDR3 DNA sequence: TGCAATGCTAGAGGTGGGACGGGTACACCGGAGCTGTTTTTT.

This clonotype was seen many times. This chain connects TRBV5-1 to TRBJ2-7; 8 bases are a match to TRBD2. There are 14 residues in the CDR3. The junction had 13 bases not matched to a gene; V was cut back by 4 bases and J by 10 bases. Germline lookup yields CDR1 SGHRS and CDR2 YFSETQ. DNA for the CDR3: TGCGCCAGCAGCCCCCGGACCCGGGAGGGGGAACAGTACTTC. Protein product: CASSPRTREGEQYF.

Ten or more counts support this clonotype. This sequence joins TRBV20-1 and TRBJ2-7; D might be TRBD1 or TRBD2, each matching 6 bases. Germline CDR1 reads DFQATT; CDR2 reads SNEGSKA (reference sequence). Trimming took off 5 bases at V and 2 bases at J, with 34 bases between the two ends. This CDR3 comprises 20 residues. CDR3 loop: CSAASGAARTDLLIPYEQYF. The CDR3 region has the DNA TGCAGTGCTGCATCGGGGGCAGCGAGGACAGACTTACTCATCCCCTACGAGCAGTACTTC.

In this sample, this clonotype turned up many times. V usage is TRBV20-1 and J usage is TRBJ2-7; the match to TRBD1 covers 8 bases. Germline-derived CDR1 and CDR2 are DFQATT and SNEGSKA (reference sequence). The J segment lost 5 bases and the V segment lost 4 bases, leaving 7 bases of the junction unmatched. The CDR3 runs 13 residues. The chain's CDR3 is CSAKPTGDNEQYF. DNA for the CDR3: TGCAGTGCTAAGCCGACAGGGGATAACGAGCAGTACTTC.

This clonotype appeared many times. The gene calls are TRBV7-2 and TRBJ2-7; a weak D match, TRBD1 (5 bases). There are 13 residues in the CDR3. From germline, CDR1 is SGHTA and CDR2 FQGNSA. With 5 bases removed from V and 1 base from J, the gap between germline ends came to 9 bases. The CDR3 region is CASSVRQSYEQYF. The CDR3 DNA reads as TGTGCCAGCAGCGTCAGACAGTCCTACGAGCAGTACTTC.

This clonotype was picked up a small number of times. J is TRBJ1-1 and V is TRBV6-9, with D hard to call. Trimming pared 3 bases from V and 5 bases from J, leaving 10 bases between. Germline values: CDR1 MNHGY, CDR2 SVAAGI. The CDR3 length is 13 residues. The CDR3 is CASSYLYQTEAFF. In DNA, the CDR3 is TGTGCCAGCAGTTACCTTTATCAGACTGAAGCTTTCTTT.

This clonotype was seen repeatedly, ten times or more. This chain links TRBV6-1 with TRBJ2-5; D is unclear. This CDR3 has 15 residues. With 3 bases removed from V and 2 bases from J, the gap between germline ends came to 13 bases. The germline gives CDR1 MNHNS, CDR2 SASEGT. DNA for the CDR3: TGTGCCAGCAGTGATCCCCACTTTGGACAAGAGACCCAGTACTTC. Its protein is CASSDPHFGQETQYF.

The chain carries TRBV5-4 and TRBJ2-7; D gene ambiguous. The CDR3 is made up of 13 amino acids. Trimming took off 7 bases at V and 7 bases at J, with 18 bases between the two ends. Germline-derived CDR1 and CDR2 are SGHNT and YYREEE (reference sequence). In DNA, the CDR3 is TGTGCCAGCGGGCCGGCATTTACCCGGGAGCAGTACTTC. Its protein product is CASGPAFTREQYF.

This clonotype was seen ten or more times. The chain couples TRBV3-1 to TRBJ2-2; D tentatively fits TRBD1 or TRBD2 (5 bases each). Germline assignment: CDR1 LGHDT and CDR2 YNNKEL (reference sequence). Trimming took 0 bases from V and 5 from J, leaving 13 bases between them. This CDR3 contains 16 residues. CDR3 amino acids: CASSQEGARLTGELFF. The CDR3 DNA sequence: TGTGCCAGCAGCCAAGAAGGGGCGAGACTAACCGGGGAGCTGTTTTTT.